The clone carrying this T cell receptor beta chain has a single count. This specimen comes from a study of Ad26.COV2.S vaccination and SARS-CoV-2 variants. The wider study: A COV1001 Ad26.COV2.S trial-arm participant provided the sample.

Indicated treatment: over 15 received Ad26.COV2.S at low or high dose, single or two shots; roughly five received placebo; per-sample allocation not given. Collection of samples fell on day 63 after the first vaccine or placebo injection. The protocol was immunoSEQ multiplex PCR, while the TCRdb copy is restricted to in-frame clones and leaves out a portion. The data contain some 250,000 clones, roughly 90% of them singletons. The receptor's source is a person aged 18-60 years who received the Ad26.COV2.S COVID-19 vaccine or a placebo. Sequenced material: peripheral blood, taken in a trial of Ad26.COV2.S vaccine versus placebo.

The CDR3 loop reads CASSVGQGATGTQYF. In DNA form, the CDR3 reads TGTGCCAGCAGTGTGGGACAGGGGGCCACCGGTACGCAGTATTTT. The chain couples TRBV2 to TRBJ2-3, with 12 positions matching TRBD1. V shed 4 bases and J 8 bases; nucleotides not matched to a gene: 7. Germline CDR1 is SNHLY and CDR2 is FYNNEI. The length of the CDR3 is 15 residues. Looking up the rest from reference TRBV2 and TRBJ2-3 gives the full variable domain: EPEVTQTPSHQVTQMGQEVILRCVPISNHLYFYWYRQILGQKVEFLVSFYNNEISEKSEIFDDQFSVERPDGSNFTLKIRSTKLEDSAMYFCASSVGQGATGTQYFGPGTRLTVL.